Shown below are 11 T cell receptor beta chains from a single sample sequenced in a study of T cell responses to AZD1222 COVID-19 vaccine. The table came from immunoSEQ multiplex PCR; TCRdb's copy has only in-frame clones and leaves some out. The sample includes some 160,000 clones, 80% to 95% seen only once; the top ten take 4.4%. This material consisted of peripheral blood, taken on day 0 of AZD1222 vaccination. The source is an adult in good health.

For this clone: The same CDR3 is also encoded by other DNA sequences in this sample. The V call is TRBV9, the J call TRBJ2-7, with D hard to call. V lost 0 bases to trimming and J lost 6 bases, with 13 bases between them. This CDR3 has 14 amino acids. Germline CDR1 is SGDLS and CDR2 is YYNGEE. Here the CDR3 DNA reads TGTGCCAGCAGCGTAGTTCCCGCCGGTGGCGAGCAGTACTTC. Protein product: CASSVVPAGGEQYF.

The V gene is TRBV5-1, the J gene TRBJ1-2; possible D gene TRBD1, 6 bases. Germline values: CDR1 SGHRS, CDR2 YFSETQ. CDR3 length: 16 residues. The V end was cut by 4 bases, the J end by 0 bases, with 16 bases between. The CDR3 protein is CASSEQTGAANYGYTF. The DNA of the CDR3 is TGCGCCAGCAGCGAACAGACGGGGGCAGCTAACTATGGCTACACCTTC.

This chain links TRBV11-3 with TRBJ2-1; no reliable D call. The CDR3 has 15 amino acids. With 2 bases removed from V and 0 bases from J, the gap between germline ends came to 8 bases. Germline-derived CDR1 and CDR2 are SGHNT and YENEEA. This CDR3 is CASSLMRTSYNEQFF. Here the CDR3 DNA reads TGTGCCAGCAGCTTAATGCGAACCTCCTACAATGAGCAGTTCTTC.

This clone was detected only a few times. This sequence joins TRBV11-2 and TRBJ1-2; possible D gene TRBD1, 6 bases. V was clipped by 4 bases and J by 2 bases, with 14 bases between them. Germline CDR1 reads SGHAT; CDR2 reads FQNNGV. The CDR3 has 15 amino acids. This CDR3 reads CASSSYRGLNYGYTF. The CDR3 DNA reads as TGTGCCAGCAGCTCCTACCGGGGGCTCAACTATGGCTACACCTTC.

This chain joins TRBV9 and TRBJ2-3; 7 positions match TRBD2. CDR1 and CDR2 from the germline V gene are SGDLS and YYNGEE. The CDR3 is 13 amino acids. Trimming cost V 6 bases and J 9 bases; bases outside gene matches: 10. The CDR3 bases are TGTGCCAGCACCTCCGTTGGGGAGGGAACGCAGTATTTT. Its protein is CASTSVGEGTQYF.

This chain connects TRBV7-6 to TRBJ1-5; 9 bases line up with TRBD1. Germline assignment: CDR1 SGHVS and CDR2 FNYEAQ. V lost 5 bases and J lost 5; bases outside the gene matches: 7. The CDR3 totals 15 residues. The CDR3 DNA reads as TGTGCCAGCAGCCGATGGGACAGGGAGGATCAGCCCCAGCATTTT. It codes for CASSRWDREDQPQHF.

The rearrangement uses TRBV19 and TRBJ2-3, with TRBD2 matching 10 bases. This CDR3 spans 15 amino acids. V was pared by 4 bases and J by 5 bases, with 6 bases of the junction left unmatched. Germline V CDR1 and CDR2: LNHDA, SQIVND (reference sequence). The CDR3 nucleotides are TGTGCCAGTAGTAGGACTAGCGGAGGCATAGATACGCAGTATTTT. Protein sequence: CASSRTSGGIDTQYF.

The chain's CDR3 is CASSSRAGGESETQYF. The CDR3 nucleotides read TGTGCCAGCAGCTCCAGAGCGGGAGGTGAATCAGAGACCCAGTACTTC. The V gene is TRBV7-9, the J gene TRBJ2-5; TRBD2 agrees at 9 bases. From germline, CDR1 is SEHNR and CDR2 FQNEAQ (reference sequence). Unmatched junction bases numbered 10, after V lost 4 bases and J lost 4 bases. This CDR3 has 16 amino acids.

The V gene is TRBV7-6, the J gene TRBJ2-1; 8 bases match TRBD2. Germline CDR1 reads SGHVS; CDR2 reads FNYEAQ. V lost 0 bases to trimming and J lost 1 base; unmatched junction nucleotides: 8. CDR3 size: 18 residues. CDR3 DNA: TGTGCCAGCAGCTTAGCTAGCGGGATAGTCGTGTCCTACAATGAGCAGTTCTTC. This codes for CASSLASGIVVSYNEQFF.

V usage is TRBV4-3 and J usage is TRBJ2-2, with D possibly TRBD2 on 6 matching bases. This CDR3 spans 18 amino acids. Trimming took off 0 bases at V and 3 bases at J, with 17 bases between the two ends. Per germline, CDR1 LGHNA and CDR2 YSLEER. The CDR3 protein is CASSQDPGEVTDTGELFF. The DNA of the CDR3 is TGCGCCAGCAGCCAAGACCCTGGGGAGGTTACGGACACCGGGGAGCTGTTTTTT.

The rearrangement joins TRBV19 to TRBJ1-2; D is perhaps TRBD1 (5 bases). Trimming removed 3 bases at V and 6 bases at J, with 20 bases between. CDR3 length: 16 amino acids. Per germline, CDR1 LNHDA and CDR2 SQIVND (reference sequence). As DNA, the CDR3 is TGTGCCAGTAGTATCCGGAATAAGGGGCTGGTTAATGGCTACACCTTC. Its translation is CASSIRNKGLVNGYTF.